The 13 T cell receptor beta chains reported below all come from one sample, sequenced in a study of blood T cell repertoires in COVID-19. The assay was immunoSEQ multiplex PCR, and TCRdb's table has in-frame clones only and misses some. The data show just under 30,000 clones, around 91% seen once. The sample taken for sequencing was peripheral blood. Receptor source: a man older than 75 with acute or convalescent COVID-19.

This sequence joins TRBV29-1 and TRBJ2-2; D is unclear. CDR1 SQVTM and CDR2 ANQGSEA come from the germline V gene. The V end lost 4 bases, the J end lost 3 bases, and 12 bases lay between the germline ends. This CDR3 has 14 residues. The CDR3 DNA sequence: TGCAGCGTTGTGTACACAGTGGACACCGGGGAGCTGTTTTTT. Protein product: CSVVYTVDTGELFF.

Written as DNA, the CDR3 is TGTGCCAGCAGCCAAGGGAGGGGTATCACCTATAATTCACCCCTCCACTTT. Translating gives CASSQGRGITYNSPLHF. The V gene is TRBV3-1 (or the pseudogene TRBV3-2), the J gene TRBJ1-6, with D tentatively TRBD1 (5 bases). Germline CDR1 reads LGHDT; CDR2 reads YNNKEL (reference sequence). This CDR3 has 17 amino acids. The ends were cut back, 1 base at V and 2 bases at J, with 12 bases in the middle.

The chain has TRBV5-4 and TRBJ1-1; weak D call: TRBD1 (6 bases). Germline V gene sequence: CDR1 SGHNT, CDR2 YYREEE (reference sequence). The CDR3 contains 16 residues. The V end was cut by 4 bases, the J end by 2 bases, with 18 bases between. This chain's CDR3 is CASSLGGGLKNTEAFF. CDR3 sequence (DNA): TGTGCCAGCAGCCTAGGCGGGGGGCTTAAAAACACTGAAGCTTTCTTT.

The V gene is TRBV5-1, the J gene TRBJ1-2; D gene ambiguous. Deletions cut 0 bases from V and 10 bases from J, with 10 bases between. The germline gives CDR1 SGHRS, CDR2 YFSETQ. The CDR3 is made up of 12 amino acids. The CDR3 nucleotides are TGCGCCAGCAGCTTGGACTCGGGGTCCTACACCTTC. Translation gives CASSLDSGSYTF.

The CDR3 region has the DNA TGTGCCAGCAGCGTAGGGCAAGGACAGCCCACCGGGGAGCTGTTTTTT. As protein: CASSVGQGQPTGELFF. This chain links TRBV9 with TRBJ2-2; D is possibly TRBD1 (6 bases). The CDR3 spans 16 residues. Germline CDR1 and CDR2: SGDLS and YYNGEE. The ends were cut back, 0 bases at V and 4 bases at J, with 13 bases in the middle.

This chain uses TRBV18 with TRBJ1-2; no clear D gene. Germline assignment: CDR1 KGHSH and CDR2 LQKENI. This CDR3 spans 15 amino acids. Trimming shortened V by 0 bases and J by 4 bases, and 12 bases separated the two germline ends. CDR3 bases: TGTGCCAGCTCACCACCGGGTAGCGCGGCCTATGGCTACACCTTC. It specifies CASSPPGSAAYGYTF.

The V gene is TRBV29-1, the J gene TRBJ2-5; D may be TRBD1 (5 bases). Per the germline V gene, CDR1 is SQVTM and CDR2 is ANQGSEA. The V end was cut by 4 bases, the J end by 1 base, with 7 bases between. This CDR3 comprises 12 residues. Here the CDR3 reads CSVGTPQETQYF. For the CDR3, the DNA is TGCAGCGTTGGGACACCCCAAGAGACCCAGTACTTC. The complete variable domain, with remaining parts taken from reference TRBV29-1 and TRBJ2-5, reads SAVISQKPSRDICQRGTSLTIQCQVDSQVTMMFWYRQQPGQSLTLIATANQGSEATYESGFVIDKFPISRPNLTFSTLTVSNMSPEDSSIYLCSVGTPQETQYFGPGTRLLVL.

This chain uses TRBV28 with TRBJ1-5; 7 positions agree with TRBD1. The CDR3 length is 15 residues. Germline V gene sequence: CDR1 MDHEN, CDR2 SYDVKM. Trimming cost V 3 bases and J 5 bases; bases outside gene matches: 7. The CDR3 DNA is TGTGCCAGCAGTTTTTCTGGGCAGGGGGATCAGCCCCAGCATTTT. Translated: CASSFSGQGDQPQHF.

The CDR3, as DNA: TGTGCCAGCGGTTCGGGACAGAACACAGATACGCAGTATTTT. Translated: CASGSGQNTDTQYF. The chain combines TRBV27 with TRBJ2-3; 7 bases match TRBD1. Germline V gene data show CDR1 as MNHEY and CDR2 as SMNVEV (reference sequence). V dropped 8 bases and J dropped 2; count of bases not matched to a gene: 7. The CDR3 is made up of 14 amino acids.

The chain combines TRBV3-1 (or the pseudogene TRBV3-2) with TRBJ2-7; 10 nucleotides match TRBD2. This CDR3 region has 14 residues. In germline, CDR1 is LGHDT, CDR2 YNNKEL (reference sequence). Trimming removed 4 bases from V and 4 bases from J; junction bases left unmatched: 4. CDR3 nucleotides: TGTGCCAGCAGCCCGCAGCGGGGGGGGTACGAGCAGTACTTC. This sequence encodes CASSPQRGGYEQYF.

The gene calls are TRBV15 and TRBJ1-2, with D tentatively TRBD1 (5 bases). Germline CDR1 and CDR2: LNHNV and YYDKDF (reference sequence). The CDR3 loop spans 15 amino acids. The ends were cut back, 0 bases at V and 0 bases at J, with 8 bases in the middle. In nucleotides, the CDR3 is TGTGCCACCAGCAGAGAGACAGCAGCTAACTATGGCTACACCTTC. It specifies CATSRETAANYGYTF.

The CDR3 loop is CASRPLGAGVSYEQYF. Here the CDR3 DNA reads TGTGCCAGCAGACCCCTCGGGGCAGGGGTTTCCTACGAGCAGTACTTC. The V gene is TRBV7-7, the J gene TRBJ2-7; the D gene is possibly TRBD1 (6 bases). Trimming removed 6 bases at V and 1 base at J, with 19 bases between. The CDR3 spans 16 residues. Germline CDR1 is SSHAT and CDR2 is FNYEAQ (reference sequence).

V and J are TRBV5-8 and TRBJ1-4; the match to TRBD1 covers 7 bases. This CDR3 region has 16 residues. Germline V gene lookup returns CDR1 SGHTS and CDR2 YDEGEE. After removal of 1 base from V and 5 bases from J, the junction contained 8 bases not matched to a gene. CDR3 protein: CASSLSEGQRNEKLFF. The CDR3 DNA reads TGTGCCAGCAGCTTGAGTGAGGGACAGAGAAATGAAAAACTGTTTTTT.